This T cell receptor beta chain was profiled in a study of CD8 T cells in Susac syndrome. TCR beta was sequenced from blood CD8+ and CD4+ T cells. The authors negatively isolated CD8+ and CD4+ T cells and FACS-enriched TEMRA cells. Random-hexamer reverse transcription was applied to about 0.5 to 1 ug RNA. The amplification used immunoSEQ multiplex PCR on TCR beta CDR3; it spanned 54 Vbeta and 13 Jbeta. TCRdb itself ran the immunoSEQ multiplex PCR reads through MiXCR, one entry per CDR3 protein. The data show about 400,000 distinct CDR3 sequences, around 83% seen once. This sequence originates from a human donor with multiple sclerosis. Sequenced: CD8+ T cells from PBMCs.

CDR3 sequence reads: CASSYSNRNEQFF. CDR3 bases: TGTGCCAGCAGTTACTCCAATAGAAATGAGCAGTTCTTC. The genes are TRBV6-5 and TRBJ2-1; the D is unclear. The V gene's germline CDR1 is MNHEY and CDR2 SVGAGI. The V end lost 0 bases, the J end lost 7 bases, and 7 bases lay between the germline ends. This CDR3 spans 13 amino acids.